This T cell receptor (beta chain) emerged from a study of siplizumab effects on memory and regulatory T cells. The assay looked at 100,000 or so TCR templates in each sample. The data were produced by immunoSEQ multiplex PCR, yet TCRdb's version contains in-frame clones alone and is incomplete. The sample shows about 120,000 clones, roughly 94% of them seen only once. The study, taken as a whole, reports: Assignment to unstimulated subsets succeeded for only a minor fraction of the alloreactive clones.

On this clone: Its antigen remains unidentified.

Between the trimmed V and J ends, which lost 4 bases and 7 bases, there was a span of 13 bases. Germline values: CDR1 MGHRA, CDR2 YSYEKL. This CDR3 has 13 residues. Sequencing was performed on non-Treg CD4+ T cells sorted from blood. The rearrangement joins TRBV4-1 to TRBJ1-2; no reliable D call. The clonotype originates from a human donor in good health. CDR3 in DNA: TGCGCCAGCAGCCCTCAAATAGGCGGTGGCTACACCTTC. Protein product: CASSPQIGGGYTF.